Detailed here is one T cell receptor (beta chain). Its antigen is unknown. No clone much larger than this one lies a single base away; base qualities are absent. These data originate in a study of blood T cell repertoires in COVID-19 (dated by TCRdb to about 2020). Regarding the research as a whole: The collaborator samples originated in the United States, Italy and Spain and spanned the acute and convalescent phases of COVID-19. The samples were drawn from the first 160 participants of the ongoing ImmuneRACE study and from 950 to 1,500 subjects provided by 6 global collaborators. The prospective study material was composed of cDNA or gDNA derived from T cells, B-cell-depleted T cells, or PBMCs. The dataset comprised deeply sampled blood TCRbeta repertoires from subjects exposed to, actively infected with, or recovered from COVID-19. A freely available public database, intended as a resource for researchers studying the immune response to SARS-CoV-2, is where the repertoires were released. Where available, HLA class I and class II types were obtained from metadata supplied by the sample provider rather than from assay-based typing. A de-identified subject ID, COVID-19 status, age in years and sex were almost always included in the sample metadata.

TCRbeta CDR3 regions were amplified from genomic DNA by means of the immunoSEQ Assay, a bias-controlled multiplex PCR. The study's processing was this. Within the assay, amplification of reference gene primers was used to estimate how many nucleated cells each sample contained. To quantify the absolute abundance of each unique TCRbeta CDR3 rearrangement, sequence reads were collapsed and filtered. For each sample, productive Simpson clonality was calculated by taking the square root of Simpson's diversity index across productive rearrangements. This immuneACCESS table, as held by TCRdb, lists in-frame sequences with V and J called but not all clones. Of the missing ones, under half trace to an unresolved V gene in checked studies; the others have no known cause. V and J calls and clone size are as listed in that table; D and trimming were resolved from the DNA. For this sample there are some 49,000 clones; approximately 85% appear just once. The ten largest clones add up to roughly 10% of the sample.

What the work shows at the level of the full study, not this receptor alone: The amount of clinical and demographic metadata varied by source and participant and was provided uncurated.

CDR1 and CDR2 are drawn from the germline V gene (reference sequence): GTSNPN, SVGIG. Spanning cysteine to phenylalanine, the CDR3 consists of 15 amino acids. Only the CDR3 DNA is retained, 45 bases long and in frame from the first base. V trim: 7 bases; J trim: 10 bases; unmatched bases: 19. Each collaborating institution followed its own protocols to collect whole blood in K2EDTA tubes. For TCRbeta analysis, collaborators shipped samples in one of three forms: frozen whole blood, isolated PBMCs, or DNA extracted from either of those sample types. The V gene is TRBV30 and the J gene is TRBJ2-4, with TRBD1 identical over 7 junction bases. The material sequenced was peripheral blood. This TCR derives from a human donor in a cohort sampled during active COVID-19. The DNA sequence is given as TGTGCCTTCCGCGACAGGGCGAGGATAGCCGTTATTCAGTACTTC. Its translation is CAFRDRARIAVIQYF.